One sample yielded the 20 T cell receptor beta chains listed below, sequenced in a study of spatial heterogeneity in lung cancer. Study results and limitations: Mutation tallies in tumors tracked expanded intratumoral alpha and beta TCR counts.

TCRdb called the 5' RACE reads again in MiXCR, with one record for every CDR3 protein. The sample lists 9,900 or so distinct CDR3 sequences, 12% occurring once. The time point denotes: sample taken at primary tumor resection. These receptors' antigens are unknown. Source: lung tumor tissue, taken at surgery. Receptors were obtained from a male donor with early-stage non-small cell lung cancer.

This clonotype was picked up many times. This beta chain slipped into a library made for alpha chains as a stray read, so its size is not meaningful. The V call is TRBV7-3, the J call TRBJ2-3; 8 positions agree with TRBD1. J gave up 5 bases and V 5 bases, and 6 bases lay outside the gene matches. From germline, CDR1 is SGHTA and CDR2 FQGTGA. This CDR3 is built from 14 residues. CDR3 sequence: CASSPQGAVDTQYF. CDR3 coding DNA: TGTGCCAGCAGCCCTCAGGGGGCGGTAGATACGCAGTATTTT.

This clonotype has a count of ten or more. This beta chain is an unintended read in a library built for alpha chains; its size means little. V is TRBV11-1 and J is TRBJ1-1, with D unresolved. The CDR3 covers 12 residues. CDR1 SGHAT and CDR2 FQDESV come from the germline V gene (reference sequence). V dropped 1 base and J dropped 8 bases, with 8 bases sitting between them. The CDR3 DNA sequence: TGTGCCAGCAGCTTAGATTGGGCAGAAGCTTTCTTT. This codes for CASSLDWAEAFF. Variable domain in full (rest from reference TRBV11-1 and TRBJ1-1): EAEVAQSPRYKITEKSQAVAFWCDPISGHATLYWYRQILGQGPELLVQFQDESVVDDSQLPKDRFSAERLKGVDSTLKIQPAELGDSAMYLCASSLDWAEAFFGQGTRLTVV.

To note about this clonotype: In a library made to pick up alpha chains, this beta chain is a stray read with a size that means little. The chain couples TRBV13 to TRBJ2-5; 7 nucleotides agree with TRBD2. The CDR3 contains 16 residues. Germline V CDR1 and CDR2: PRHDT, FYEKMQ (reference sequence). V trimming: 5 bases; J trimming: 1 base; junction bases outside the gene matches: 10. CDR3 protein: CASSTSLTSAQETQYF. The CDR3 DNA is TGTGCCAGCAGCACATCACTCACTAGCGCCCAAGAGACCCAGTACTTC.

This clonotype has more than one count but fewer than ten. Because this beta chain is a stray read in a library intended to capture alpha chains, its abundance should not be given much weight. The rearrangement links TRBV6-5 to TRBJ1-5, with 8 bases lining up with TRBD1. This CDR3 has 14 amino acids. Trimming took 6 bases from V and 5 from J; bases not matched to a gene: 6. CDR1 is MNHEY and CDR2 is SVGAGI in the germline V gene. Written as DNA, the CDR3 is TGTGCCAGCAGCCCCAGGGGGCTAGATCAGCCCCAGCATTTT. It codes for CASSPRGLDQPQHF.

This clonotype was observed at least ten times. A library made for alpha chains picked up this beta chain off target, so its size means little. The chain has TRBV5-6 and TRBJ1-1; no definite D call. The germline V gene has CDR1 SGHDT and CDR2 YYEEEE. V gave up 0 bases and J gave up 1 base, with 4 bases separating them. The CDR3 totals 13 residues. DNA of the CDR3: TGTGCCAGCAGCTTGGGGACGAACACTGAAGCTTTCTTT. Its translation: CASSLGTNTEAFF.

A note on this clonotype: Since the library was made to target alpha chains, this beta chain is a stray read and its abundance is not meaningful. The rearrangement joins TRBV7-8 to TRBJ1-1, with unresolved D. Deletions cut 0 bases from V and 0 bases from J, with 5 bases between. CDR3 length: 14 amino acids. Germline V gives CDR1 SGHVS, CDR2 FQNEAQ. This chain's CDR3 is CASSLAGLNTEAFF. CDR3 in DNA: TGTGCCAGCAGCTTAGCAGGCCTGAACACTGAAGCTTTCTTT.

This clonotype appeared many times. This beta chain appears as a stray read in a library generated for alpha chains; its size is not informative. Here the CDR3 reads CASSSSGATDTQYF. Here the CDR3 DNA reads TGTGCCAGCAGCTCCTCGGGGGCTACAGATACGCAGTATTTT. V is TRBV7-2 and J is TRBJ2-3; D possibly uses TRBD1 or TRBD2 (6 bases each). The CDR3 has 14 residues. V was clipped by 4 bases and J by 3 bases, with 11 bases between them. Germline V gene sequence: CDR1 SGHTA, CDR2 FQGNSA.

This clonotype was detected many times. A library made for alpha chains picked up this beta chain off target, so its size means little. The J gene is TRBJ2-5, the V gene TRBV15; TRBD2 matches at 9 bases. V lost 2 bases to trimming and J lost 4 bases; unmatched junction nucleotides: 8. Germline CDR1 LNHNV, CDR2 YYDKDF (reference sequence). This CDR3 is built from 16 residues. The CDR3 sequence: CATSRSLAGAAETQYF. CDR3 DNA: TGTGCCACCAGCAGATCGTTAGCGGGAGCGGCAGAGACCCAGTACTTC.

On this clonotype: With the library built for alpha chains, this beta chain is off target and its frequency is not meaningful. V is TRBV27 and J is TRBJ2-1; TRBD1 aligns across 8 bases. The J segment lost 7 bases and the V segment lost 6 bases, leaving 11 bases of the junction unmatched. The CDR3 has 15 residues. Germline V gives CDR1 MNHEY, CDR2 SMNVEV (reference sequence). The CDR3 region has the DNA TGTGCCAGCAGAGCCGGACAGGGTGGTATTAATGAGCAGTTCTTC. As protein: CASRAGQGGINEQFF.

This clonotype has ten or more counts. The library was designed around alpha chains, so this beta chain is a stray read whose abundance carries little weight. The CDR3 sequence: CASRVISGANVLTF. The CDR3 region has the DNA TGTGCCAGCAGAGTGATCTCTGGGGCCAACGTCCTGACTTTC. The genes are TRBV7-2 and TRBJ2-6; D call uncertain. Trimming left V 6 bases short and J 0 bases short, with 6 bases between. The germline V gene has CDR1 SGHTA and CDR2 FQGNSA. The CDR3 runs to 14 residues.

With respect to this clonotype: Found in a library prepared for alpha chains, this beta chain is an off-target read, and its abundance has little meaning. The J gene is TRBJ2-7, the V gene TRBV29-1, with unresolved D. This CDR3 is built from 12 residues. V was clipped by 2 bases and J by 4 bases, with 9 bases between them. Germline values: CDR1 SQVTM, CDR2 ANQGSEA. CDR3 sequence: CSVELDQYEQYF. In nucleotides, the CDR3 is TGCAGCGTTGAATTGGACCAGTACGAGCAGTACTTC.

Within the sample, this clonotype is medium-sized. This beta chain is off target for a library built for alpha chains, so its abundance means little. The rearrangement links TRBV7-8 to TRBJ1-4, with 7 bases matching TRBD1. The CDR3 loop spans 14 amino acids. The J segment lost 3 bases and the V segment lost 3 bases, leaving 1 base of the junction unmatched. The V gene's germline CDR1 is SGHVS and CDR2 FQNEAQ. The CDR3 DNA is TGTGCCAGCAGCTTGAGGGGGCCTAATGAAAAACTGTTTTTT. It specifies CASSLRGPNEKLFF.

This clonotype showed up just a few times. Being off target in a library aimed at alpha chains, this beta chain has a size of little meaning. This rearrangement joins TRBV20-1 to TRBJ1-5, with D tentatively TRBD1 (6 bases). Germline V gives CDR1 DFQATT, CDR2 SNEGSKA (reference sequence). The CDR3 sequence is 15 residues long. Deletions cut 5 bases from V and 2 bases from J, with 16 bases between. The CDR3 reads CSASSLNRGNQPQHF. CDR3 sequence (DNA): TGCAGTGCTTCCTCCTTAAACAGGGGCAATCAGCCCCAGCATTTT.

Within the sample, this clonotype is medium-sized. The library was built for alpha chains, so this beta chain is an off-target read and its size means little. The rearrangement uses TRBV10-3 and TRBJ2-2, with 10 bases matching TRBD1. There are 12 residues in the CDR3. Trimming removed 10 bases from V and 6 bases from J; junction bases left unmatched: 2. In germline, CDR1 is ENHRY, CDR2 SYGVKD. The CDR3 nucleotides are TGTGCCACCGGACAGGGGGCCGGGGAGCTGTTTTTT. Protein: CATGQGAGELFF.

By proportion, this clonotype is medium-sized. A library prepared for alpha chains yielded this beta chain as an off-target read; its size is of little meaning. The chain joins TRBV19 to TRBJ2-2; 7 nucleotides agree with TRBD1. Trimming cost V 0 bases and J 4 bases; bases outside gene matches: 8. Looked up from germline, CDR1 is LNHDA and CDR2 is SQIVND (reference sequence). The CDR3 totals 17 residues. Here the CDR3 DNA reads TGTGCCAGTAGTATAGATCCTGGGGCAGGGGGCACCGGGGAGCTGTTTTTT. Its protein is CASSIDPGAGGTGELFF.

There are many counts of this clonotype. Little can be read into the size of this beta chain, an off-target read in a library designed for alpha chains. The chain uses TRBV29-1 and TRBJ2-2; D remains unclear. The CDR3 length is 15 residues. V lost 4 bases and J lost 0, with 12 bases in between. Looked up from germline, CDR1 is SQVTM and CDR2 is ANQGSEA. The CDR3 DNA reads TGCAGCGTTGTGGTAGGATTATCGAACACCGGGGAGCTGTTTTTT. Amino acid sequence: CSVVVGLSNTGELFF.

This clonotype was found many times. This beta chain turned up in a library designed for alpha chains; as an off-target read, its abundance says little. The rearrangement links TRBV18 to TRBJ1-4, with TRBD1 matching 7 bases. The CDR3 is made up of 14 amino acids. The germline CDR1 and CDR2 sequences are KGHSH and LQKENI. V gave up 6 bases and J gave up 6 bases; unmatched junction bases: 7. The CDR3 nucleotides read TGTGCCAGCTCCCCCGGGACAGATCATGAAAAACTGTTTTTT. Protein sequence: CASSPGTDHEKLFF.

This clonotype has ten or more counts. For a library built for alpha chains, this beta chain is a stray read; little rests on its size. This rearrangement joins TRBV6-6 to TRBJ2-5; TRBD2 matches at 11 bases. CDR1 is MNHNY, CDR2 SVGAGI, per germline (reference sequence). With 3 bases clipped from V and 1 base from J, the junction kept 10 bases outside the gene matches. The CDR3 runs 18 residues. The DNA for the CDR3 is TGTGCCAGCAGTTATAAATACGGGACTAGCGGATTCCAAGAGACCCAGTACTTC. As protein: CASSYKYGTSGFQETQYF.

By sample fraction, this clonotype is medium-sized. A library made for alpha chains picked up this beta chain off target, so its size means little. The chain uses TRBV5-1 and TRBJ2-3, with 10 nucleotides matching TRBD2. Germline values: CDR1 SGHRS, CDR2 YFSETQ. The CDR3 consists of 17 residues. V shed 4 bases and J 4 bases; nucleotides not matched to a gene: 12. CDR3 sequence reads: CASSHPRLAGVADTQYF. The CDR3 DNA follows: TGCGCCAGCAGCCACCCGAGGCTAGCGGGAGTTGCAGATACGCAGTATTTT.

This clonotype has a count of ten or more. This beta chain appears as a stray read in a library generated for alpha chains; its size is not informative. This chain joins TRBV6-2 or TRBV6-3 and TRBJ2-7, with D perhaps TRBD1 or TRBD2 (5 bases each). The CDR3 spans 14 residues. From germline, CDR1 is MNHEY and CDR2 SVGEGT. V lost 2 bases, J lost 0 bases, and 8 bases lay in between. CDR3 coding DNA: TGTGCCAGCAGTTACCGGGACGGCTCCTACGAGCAGTACTTC. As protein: CASSYRDGSYEQYF.